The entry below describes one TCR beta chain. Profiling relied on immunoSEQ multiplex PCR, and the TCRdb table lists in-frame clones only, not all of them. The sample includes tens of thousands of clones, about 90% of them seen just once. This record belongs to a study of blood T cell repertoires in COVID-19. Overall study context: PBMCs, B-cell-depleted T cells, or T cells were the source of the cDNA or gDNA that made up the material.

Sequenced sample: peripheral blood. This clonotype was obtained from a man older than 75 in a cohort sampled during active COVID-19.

In DNA form, the CDR3 reads TGTGCCAGAAGCTTTTCAGGGGCTTACGAGCAGTACTTC. Translation: CARSFSGAYEQYF. The V call is TRBV5-3, the J call TRBJ2-7; tentative D call: TRBD1 (6 bases). TRBV5-3 is an open reading frame, and its role is uncertain. The CDR3 is 13 amino acids. V dropped 2 bases and J dropped 4 bases, with 10 bases sitting between them.